This T cell receptor beta chain came from a study of T cells in Graves' hyperthyroidism and ophthalmopathy. Study-wide results and limits: Blood also carried most thyroid clonotypes expanded above 0.001.

This CDR3 has 15 residues. Germline values: CDR1 LGHDT, CDR2 YNNKEL (reference sequence). Unmatched junction bases numbered 4, after V lost 4 bases and J lost 1 base. Clinical Activity Scores of at least 3, NOSPECS grades of at least 4 and durations under 3 months characterized ophthalmopathy patients. Clinical symptoms, serum thyroxine and TRAb, thyroid ultrasound and orbital computed tomography were used for the diagnoses. Amplification targeted TCR beta CDR3 regions from RNA transcripts. First-round RT-PCR with HTBI primers amplified the TCR CDR3 region. TCRdb processed the multiplex PCR reads anew with MiXCR; each CDR3 protein has one entry. Here the sample spans around 540,000 distinct CDR3 sequences, roughly 15% being singletons. This clonotype was seen repeatedly, ten times or more. Its specificity is not known.

The gene calls are TRBV3-1 and TRBJ2-3; TRBD2 aligns across 8 bases. The receptor was isolated from a woman aged 25 to 45 with Graves' ophthalmopathy. Sequencing was done on a sample of blood. The CDR3 coding sequence is TGTGCCAGCAGCCGACTAGCGACCCGCACAGATACGCAGTATTTT. The encoded protein is CASSRLATRTDTQYF.